This T cell receptor beta chain is from a study of blood T cell repertoires in COVID-19. The overall study: The samples span acute and convalescent COVID-19 from the United States, Italy and Spain.

Using immunoSEQ multiplex PCR, the repertoire was profiled, and TCRdb retains in-frame clones only, with some absent. This table holds 220,000 or so clones, more than 75% found once. Recruits, aged about 18 to 100 years, lived in 24 US areas. The CDR3 consists of 13 residues. Germline-derived CDR1 and CDR2 are MNHEY and SVGAGI. The V gene lost 2 bases and the J gene lost 8 bases, with 12 bases spanning the gap. The clonotype originates from a woman between 45 and 60 years old who had recovered from COVID-19. Sequencing was done on a sample of PBMCs or T cells enriched from blood (not recorded which). V is TRBV6-5 and J is TRBJ1-1; the D gene is possibly TRBD1 (5 bases). CDR3 in DNA: TGTGCCAGCAGTTACGTGGGTCCAGGGGAAGCTTTCTTT. This sequence encodes CASSYVGPGEAFF.